A selection of T cell receptor beta chains follows, all from one sample in a study of blood T cell repertoires in COVID-19. Method: immunoSEQ multiplex PCR; TCRdb's copy keeps in-frame clones and lacks some. The sample has a few hundred thousand clones; around 87% are singletons. Material: PBMCs or T cells enriched from blood (not recorded which). The receptors come from a man aged 25-45 years who had recovered from COVID-19. Both conserved end residues are part of each CDR3. The D gene is left open where the match is weak. A row's size may be missing; if present it is once, few, many or a size class.

d_call	v_call	clone_size	j_call	cdr3_aa	cdr3_nt
TRBD1	TRBV2	once	TRBJ1-1	CASSESPGQGVTEAFF	TGTGCCAGCAGCGAGTCCCCGGGACAGGGGGTCACTGAAGCTTTCTTT
-	TRBV13	-	TRBJ1-2	CASSSTEGGGYTF	TGTGCCAGCAGCTCAACGGAGGGTGGTGGCTACACCTTC
-	TRBV7-9	-	TRBJ1-5	CASSLVYNQPQHF	TGTGCCAGCAGCTTAGTTTACAATCAGCCCCAGCATTTT
TRBD2	TRBV6-5	-	TRBJ2-1	CASSSRLAGALREQFF	TGTGCCAGCAGTTCCCGACTAGCGGGGGCCTTGCGGGAGCAGTTCTTC
-	TRBV7-2	-	TRBJ1-4	CASSLTGSGEKLFF	TGTGCCAGCAGCCTTACAGGGTCGGGTGAAAAACTGTTTTTT
-	TRBV6-2/TRBV6-3	-	TRBJ1-1	CASRPTGRTEAFF	TGTGCCAGCAGACCTACAGGGAGAACTGAAGCTTTCTTT
TRBD2	TRBV4-2	once	TRBJ2-5	CASSQAVERGWETQYF	TGTGCCAGCAGCCAAGCGGTCGAGCGGGGGTGGGAGACCCAGTACTTC
-	TRBV4-2	-	TRBJ1-5	CASSQDPGGSSGVRSQPQHF	TGTGCCAGCAGCCAAGATCCGGGAGGAAGTTCCGGGGTACGCTCTCAGCCCCAGCATTTT
-	TRBV6-5	-	TRBJ1-2	CASHRETYGYTF	TGTGCCAGTCACAGGGAGACCTATGGCTACACCTTC
-	TRBV28	-	TRBJ1-2	CASSFSGGRSGYTF	TGTGCCAGCAGTTTCTCCGGTGGGCGAAGTGGCTACACCTTC
TRBD1	TRBV5-1	-	TRBJ1-2	CASSVSPGTGELYGYTF	TGCGCCAGCAGCGTCTCGCCAGGGACAGGGGAGCTTTATGGCTACACCTTC
TRBD1	TRBV4-1	-	TRBJ1-4	CASSQGGGQGDEKLFF	TGCGCCAGCAGCCAGGGGGGGGGACAGGGAGATGAAAAACTGTTTTTT
-	TRBV5-6	-	TRBJ2-4	CASSFQAKNIQYF	TGTGCCAGCAGCTTTCAGGCCAAAAACATTCAGTACTTC
-	TRBV6-4	-	TRBJ1-1	CASSLHRGTEAFF	TGTGCCAGCAGTTTACATCGGGGTACTGAAGCTTTCTTT
-	TRBV4-3	-	TRBJ1-4	CASSQGQSGEKLFF	TGCGCCAGCAGCCAAGGACAGTCGGGTGAAAAACTGTTTTTT
TRBD1	TRBV25-1	-	TRBJ2-1	CASRSPGQGNEQFF	TGTGCCAGCAGGAGCCCGGGACAGGGGAATGAGCAGTTCTTC
TRBD1	TRBV11-2	few	TRBJ1-1	CASSYSTGARNTEAFF	TGTGCCAGCAGTTATTCTACAGGGGCTAGGAACACTGAAGCTTTCTTT
TRBD1	TRBV19	-	TRBJ2-2	CASTGDRGQTGELFF	TGTGCCAGTACCGGGGACAGGGGGCAAACCGGGGAGCTGTTTTTT
-	TRBV7-8	-	TRBJ1-4	CASSFFSSPAPNEKLFF	TGTGCCAGCAGCTTCTTTAGCTCGCCGGCCCCCAATGAAAAACTGTTTTTT
TRBD1	TRBV6-2/TRBV6-3	-	TRBJ1-2	CASSYADRGKDYGYTF	TGTGCCAGCAGTTACGCGGACAGGGGGAAGGACTATGGCTACACCTTC
TRBD1	TRBV7-3	-	TRBJ2-2	CASSNGQGRTGELFF	TGTGCCAGCAGCAATGGACAGGGGCGCACCGGGGAGCTGTTTTTT
-	TRBV9	-	TRBJ2-1	CASSVVGGSYNEQFF	TGTGCCAGCAGCGTAGTAGGGGGATCTTACAATGAGCAGTTCTTC
-	TRBV9	-	TRBJ2-7	CASSVGQSYEQYF	TGTGCCAGCAGCGTAGGGCAATCCTACGAGCAGTACTTC
TRBD1	TRBV4-1	-	TRBJ1-2	CASSQRDRVFRSGYTF	TGCGCCAGCAGCCAACGGGACAGGGTTTTTCGGTCTGGCTACACCTTC
TRBD1	TRBV6-7	-	TRBJ1-5	CASSYSTGTGESQPQHF	TGTGCCAGCAGTTACTCGACCGGGACAGGGGAAAGCCAGCCCCAGCATTTT
-	TRBV2	-	TRBJ1-3	CASTTRLGGNTIYF	TGTGCCAGCACTACACGACTTGGGGGAAACACCATATATTTT
TRBD1	TRBV18	-	TRBJ1-2	CASSPVNGQGAGGYTF	TGTGCCAGCTCACCAGTGAACGGACAGGGGGCGGGCGGCTACACCTTC
-	TRBV7-9	-	TRBJ2-5	CASSFQGKETQYF	TGTGCCAGCAGCTTCCAGGGGAAAGAGACCCAGTACTTC
-	TRBV6-1	-	TRBJ2-2	CASSETRPPTGELFF	TGTGCCAGCAGTGAGACTAGGCCGCCCACCGGGGAGCTGTTTTTT
TRBD1	TRBV19	-	TRBJ1-5	CASSILGTDSSNQPQHF	TGTGCCAGTAGTATTCTTGGGACAGACTCCAGCAATCAGCCCCAGCATTTT
-	TRBV4-1	-	TRBJ1-1	CASSRGELVNTEAFF	TGCGCCAGCAGCCGAGGCGAATTAGTGAACACTGAAGCTTTCTTT
-	TRBV18	-	TRBJ1-4	CASSPGPEKLFF	TGTGCCAGCTCACCAGGGCCCGAAAAACTGTTTTTT
TRBD2	TRBV11-2	-	TRBJ2-7	CASSRTSGGAYLYEQYF	TGTGCCAGCAGCCGGACTAGCGGGGGGGCCTACCTCTACGAGCAGTACTTC
-	TRBV18	-	TRBJ1-1	CASSPATDMRNTEAFF	TGTGCCAGCTCACCGGCGACTGATATGAGAAACACTGAAGCTTTCTTT
TRBD1	TRBV27	-	TRBJ2-1	CASSSTGPYNEQFF	TGTGCCAGCAGTTCGACAGGGCCTTACAATGAGCAGTTCTTC
TRBD1	TRBV5-1	once	TRBJ1-1	CASSLGDRSNTEAFF	TGCGCCAGCAGCTTGGGGGACAGGTCGAACACTGAAGCTTTCTTT
TRBD1	TRBV9	once	TRBJ2-2	CASSPRLGQGAGELFF	TGTGCCAGCAGCCCTCGATTGGGACAGGGGGCCGGGGAGCTGTTTTTT
TRBD1	TRBV19	-	TRBJ1-2	CASSPRTGGQGYTF	TGTGCCAGTAGTCCGCGGACAGGGGGGCAAGGCTACACCTTC
TRBD1	TRBV24-1	once	TRBJ1-1	CATSDLGQVENTEAFF	TGTGCCACCAGTGATTTAGGACAGGTTGAGAACACTGAAGCTTTCTTT
-	TRBV5-1	few	TRBJ1-5	CASSIGTSNQPQHF	TGCGCCAGCAGCATAGGGACAAGTAATCAGCCCCAGCATTTT
-	TRBV30	-	TRBJ1-5	CAWSVTAGSNQPQHF	TGTGCCTGGAGTGTTACGGCGGGCAGCAATCAGCCCCAGCATTTT